This T cell receptor (beta chain) was identified during a study of blood T cells in healthy people across ages. Combining a sample-barcoded 5' primer with a J-beta primer mix, a second PCR ran for roughly 7 to 11 cycles. One entry per CDR3 protein, called by TCRdb with MiXCR from the 5' RACE reads. The profile shows some 920,000 distinct CDR3 sequences, approximately 50% of them singletons. In germline, CDR1 is MDHEN, CDR2 SYDVKM. Trimming removed 9 bases at V and 4 bases at J, with 9 bases between. The CDR3 is 11 amino acids. With each sample, at least 6 micrograms of total RNA were extracted. Sequenced input: blood. The TCR was taken from a woman in her sixties in good health. This chain joins TRBV28 and TRBJ1-2, with a weak D call TRBD1 (5 bases). DNA for the CDR3: TGTGCCAGTGGGACCCCCTATGGCTACACCTTC. Translated: CASGTPYGYTF.